The subject of this entry is one T cell receptor (beta chain). These data come from a study of blood T cell repertoires in COVID-19. Across the whole study: Spain, Italy and the United States supplied samples that represented acute and convalescent COVID-19. PBMCs, B-cell-depleted T cells, or T cells were the source of the cDNA or gDNA that made up the material.

Trimming removed 3 bases at V and 4 bases at J, with 16 bases between. Per the germline V gene, CDR1 is SGHDT and CDR2 is YYEEEE. The CDR3 runs to 15 residues. Generated by immunoSEQ multiplex PCR, the TCRdb table keeps only in-frame clones and is missing some. Here the sample spans some 100,000 clones, more than 75% being singletons. The source is a woman under 40 with acute or convalescent COVID-19. J is TRBJ1-2 and V is TRBV5-6; perhaps TRBD1 as D (6 bases). Sequenced: peripheral blood. CDR3 in amino acids: CASSSGGAQSYGYTF. CDR3 in DNA: TGTGCCAGCAGCTCTGGGGGGGCGCAGAGCTATGGCTACACCTTC.